Below are 22 T cell receptor beta chains sequenced from a single sample in a study of T cells in Graves' hyperthyroidism and ophthalmopathy. RNA transcripts served as the template for amplifying TCR beta CDR3 regions. HTBI primers were the set used in a first-round RT-PCR of the TCR CDR3. TCRdb independently ran MiXCR on the multiplex PCR reads; one entry per CDR3 protein. The table includes about 640,000 distinct CDR3 sequences, 14% detected once. Sequencing was performed on blood. The receptors were sampled from a woman between 45 and 65 years old with Graves' ophthalmopathy.

This clonotype appeared a few times. V and J are TRBV6-2 or TRBV6-3 and TRBJ2-1, with 8 bases aligning to TRBD2. V lost 7 bases to trimming and J lost 5 bases; unmatched junction nucleotides: 7. The CDR3 has 14 residues. Germline V gene data show CDR1 as MNHEY and CDR2 as SVGEGT. The CDR3 sequence is CASTGAGADNEQFF. The CDR3 DNA is TGTGCCAGCACCGGAGCGGGAGCCGACAATGAGCAGTTCTTC.

This clonotype was counted many times. V usage is TRBV12-3 or TRBV12-4 and J usage is TRBJ1-2, with 10 positions matching TRBD1. The CDR3 contains 15 residues. Trimming at V came to 1 base and at J to 4 bases, leaving 3 bases not matched to a gene. CDR3 sequence reads: CASSLGQGATYGYTF. DNA for the CDR3: TGTGCCAGCAGTTTAGGACAGGGGGCTACCTATGGCTACACCTTC.

This clonotype was observed many times. The chain combines TRBV24-1 with TRBJ2-7, with 8 bases aligning to TRBD2. This CDR3 is 15 amino acids long. V shed 9 bases and J 2 bases; nucleotides not matched to a gene: 11. Germline CDR1 KGHDR, CDR2 SFDVKD. This CDR3 is CATAPGGGRTYEQYF. The CDR3 DNA reads as TGTGCCACCGCACCCGGCGGGGGGCGTACCTACGAGCAGTACTTC.

This clonotype was recorded at least ten times. The chain couples TRBV7-8 to TRBJ2-7; D is uncertain. The V gene lost 4 bases and the J gene lost 3 bases, with 22 bases spanning the gap. The CDR3 runs to 17 residues. Germline lookup yields CDR1 SGHVS and CDR2 FQNEAQ. The CDR3 protein is CASSSETDGLRVYEQYF. CDR3 nucleotides: TGTGCCAGCAGCTCCGAGACGGATGGCCTACGGGTCTACGAGCAGTACTTC.

Only a few counts were recorded for this clonotype. The chain couples TRBV28 to TRBJ2-7; D not resolved. Germline V gene sequence: CDR1 MDHEN, CDR2 SYDVKM. Trimming removed 3 bases at V and 3 bases at J, with 9 bases between. The CDR3 runs 13 residues. Here the CDR3 reads CASSFGPFYEQYF. The CDR3 DNA is TGTGCCAGCAGTTTCGGACCATTCTACGAGCAGTACTTC. The complete variable domain, with remaining parts taken from reference TRBV28 and TRBJ2-7, reads DVKVTQSSRYLVKRTGEKVFLECVQDMDHENMFWYRQDPGLGLRLIYFSYDVKMKEKGDIPEGYSVSREKKERFSLILESASTNQTSMYLCASSFGPFYEQYFGPGTRLTVT.

This clonotype has ten or more counts. V and J are TRBV7-9 and TRBJ1-2, with TRBD1 matching over 9 bases. Germline values: CDR1 SEHNR, CDR2 FQNEAQ (reference sequence). The CDR3 consists of 14 residues. V lost 1 base and J lost 3; bases outside the gene matches: 0. In DNA, the CDR3 is TGTGCCAGCAGCTTAGGGACAGGGGACTATGGCTACACCTTC. Translating it yields CASSLGTGDYGYTF.

This clonotype was detected ten times or more. The chain joins TRBV7-2 to TRBJ2-1; D might be TRBD1 or TRBD2, each matching 5 bases. CDR3 size: 14 residues. Germline loops: CDR1 SGHTA, CDR2 FQGNSA. The V end was cut by 5 bases, the J end by 4 bases, with 12 bases between. CDR3 sequence (DNA): TGTGCCAGCAGCCTACCGGGACGGTACAATGAGCAGTTCTTC. Its translation: CASSLPGRYNEQFF.

V gene TRBV4-3 combines with J gene TRBJ2-7; 7 bases match TRBD2. This CDR3 has 15 residues. In germline, CDR1 is LGHNA, CDR2 YSLEER. Trimming cost V 0 bases and J 6 bases; bases outside gene matches: 8. The CDR3 coding sequence is TGCGCCAGCAGCCAAGAGAGAGAGTGGGGGGGCGAGCAGTACTTC. Protein product: CASSQEREWGGEQYF.

There are many counts of this clonotype. V usage is TRBV12-3 or TRBV12-4 and J usage is TRBJ2-1; D ambiguous. This CDR3 has 14 residues. With 1 base removed from V and 6 bases from J, the gap between germline ends came to 10 bases. The CDR3 reads CASSLGAIGNEQFF. DNA of the CDR3: TGTGCCAGCAGTTTAGGGGCTATCGGCAATGAGCAGTTCTTC.

This clonotype was counted only a few times. The chain combines TRBV6-2 or TRBV6-3 with TRBJ2-1; no firm D call. V lost 6 bases, J lost 10 bases, and 13 bases lay in between. Germline CDR1 is MNHEY and CDR2 is SVGEGT. This CDR3 region has 12 residues. The CDR3 region is CASSRRQTEQFF. The CDR3 DNA sequence: TGTGCCAGCAGCCGCCGCCAGACCGAGCAGTTCTTC.

This clonotype was seen more than once but under ten times. V is TRBV12-3 or TRBV12-4 and J is TRBJ1-5; 9 bases fit TRBD1. CDR3 size: 15 residues. V was pared by 9 bases and J by 1 base, with 7 bases of the junction left unmatched. The CDR3 is CASGRTGVSNQPQHF. The CDR3 DNA is TGTGCCAGTGGCCGGACAGGGGTCAGCAATCAGCCCCAGCATTTT.

This clonotype appeared many times. This chain uses TRBV12-3 or TRBV12-4 with TRBJ1-1; 7 bases fit TRBD1. This CDR3 is built from 12 residues. Trimming at V came to 6 bases and at J to 8 bases, leaving 6 bases not matched to a gene. CDR3 nucleotides: TGTGCCAGCAGCCACGGGGACAGAGAAGCTTTCTTT. Its translation: CASSHGDREAFF.

The gene calls are TRBV13 and TRBJ2-7, with TRBD2 matching 11 bases. Losses at the gene ends were 8 bases for V and 5 bases for J; bases not matched to a gene: 11. Germline lookup yields CDR1 PRHDT and CDR2 FYEKMQ (reference sequence). The CDR3 consists of 15 residues. CDR3 nucleotide sequence: TGTGCCAGCCGAAATATACTAGCGGGAGAAAACGAGCAGTACTTC. Translated, it gives CASRNILAGENEQYF.

Ten or more counts support this clonotype. The chain carries TRBV5-1 and TRBJ1-1; D gene uncertain. CDR1 is SGHRS, CDR2 YFSETQ, per germline. The CDR3 has 13 amino acids. Trimming stripped 3 bases from V and 3 bases from J, with 9 bases between. The chain's CDR3 is CASSSSWDTEAFF. The CDR3 coding sequence is TGCGCCAGCAGCTCTTCATGGGACACTGAAGCTTTCTTT.

This clonotype was seen at least ten times. The V and J genes are TRBV24-1 and TRBJ2-1; 8 nucleotides line up with TRBD2. The CDR3 has 16 residues. The V gene's germline CDR1 is KGHDR and CDR2 SFDVKD. The V gene end was trimmed by 4 bases and the J gene end by 8 bases; junction bases not matched to a gene: 12. CDR3 residues: CATSDPKRESAYEQFF. As DNA, the CDR3 is TGTGCCACCAGTGACCCGAAGCGGGAGTCAGCCTATGAGCAGTTCTTC.

Concerning this clonotype itself: A much larger clone differs by one base, so this may be a read error. The genes are TRBV11-3 and TRBJ2-7, with D perhaps TRBD1 or TRBD2 (6 bases each). This CDR3 has 16 residues. Trimming cost V 1 base and J 7 bases, with 20 bases left between them. Germline loops: CDR1 SGHNT, CDR2 YENEEA. CDR3 nucleotide sequence: TGTGCCAGCAGCTTAGCCGGGACTGGGGGCTACAATGAGCAGTACTTC. It is translated as CASSLAGTGGYNEQYF.

This chain connects TRBV5-4 to TRBJ2-7; 11 bases line up with TRBD2. Trimming at V came to 4 bases and at J to 3 bases, leaving 9 bases not matched to a gene. Germline CDR1 SGHNT, CDR2 YYREEE (reference sequence). This CDR3 has 16 residues. This CDR3 reads CASSGRSGTSGYEQYF. The DNA of the CDR3 is TGTGCCAGCAGCGGAAGGTCCGGGACTAGCGGCTACGAGCAGTACTTC.

This clonotype was detected many times. The V call is TRBV28, the J call TRBJ2-2, with 7 bases that match TRBD1. This CDR3 spans 15 amino acids. Trimming took 6 bases from V and 6 from J; bases not matched to a gene: 10. Germline V CDR1 and CDR2: MDHEN, SYDVKM. The CDR3 here is CASSQKTGYPGELFF. The CDR3 DNA follows: TGTGCCAGCAGCCAAAAGACAGGGTACCCCGGGGAGCTGTTTTTT.

V is TRBV6-1 and J is TRBJ2-3; 12 nucleotides align to TRBD2. CDR1 and CDR2 from the germline V gene are MNHNS and SASEGT. The CDR3 length is 17 residues. The V segment lost 1 base and the J segment 6 bases; nucleotides outside the gene matches: 8. CDR3 protein: CASSEGFTSGRQDTQYF. The CDR3 nucleotides are TGTGCCAGCAGTGAAGGGTTTACTAGCGGGAGGCAGGATACGCAGTATTTT.

This clonotype occurred many times. The V call is TRBV3-1, the J call TRBJ2-1, with TRBD2 matching 7 bases. Germline CDR1 is LGHDT and CDR2 is YNNKEL (reference sequence). The V segment lost 5 bases and the J segment 6 bases; nucleotides outside the gene matches: 10. There are 15 residues in the CDR3. CDR3 in amino acids: CASSKGLVRANEQFF. The CDR3 nucleotides are TGTGCCAGCAGCAAAGGACTAGTTAGGGCCAATGAGCAGTTCTTC.

The V and J genes are TRBV19 and TRBJ2-5, with 10 bases lining up with TRBD1. The CDR3 is made up of 13 amino acids. V shed 8 bases and J 1 base; nucleotides not matched to a gene: 1. Germline V gene sequence: CDR1 LNHDA, CDR2 SQIVND (reference sequence). The CDR3 DNA reads as TGTGCCAGTGGACAGGGGGGCCAAGAGACCCAGTACTTC. Encoded protein: CASGQGGQETQYF.

This chain joins TRBV30 and TRBJ2-3, with 15 positions matching TRBD2. J was trimmed by 3 bases and V by 4 bases; bases with no gene match: 14. Germline loops: CDR1 GTSNPN, CDR2 SVGIG (reference sequence). The CDR3 contains 19 residues. CDR3 sequence reads: CAWTPEGLAGGPGTDTQYF. The DNA of the CDR3 is TGTGCCTGGACTCCTGAAGGACTAGCGGGAGGGCCGGGGACAGATACGCAGTATTTT.